What follows are 26 T cell receptor beta chains derived from one specimen sequenced in a study of Graves' ophthalmopathy and Graves' hyperthyroidism (dated by TCRdb to between 2018 and 2020). The reads were generated on an Illumina HiSeq 2000. TCR beta CDR3 regions were amplified from RNA transcripts for repertoire sequencing. A first-round RT-PCR used HTBI primers with the Qiagen OneStep RT-PCR kit, followed by a second-round multiplex PCR, size selection and purification. TCRdb redid the processing of the public reads, applying fastp at Q25 and MiXCR, and retained in-frame beta chains. A single entry per CDR3 protein holds the most common genes and DNA from its merged rows. Counted in this sample were a few hundred thousand distinct CDR3 sequences; under 20% of them appeared once. The leading ten clones occupy approximately 13% of the sample. Material: peripheral blood. The receptor set was obtained from an adult man with Graves' ophthalmopathy.

This clonotype was counted many times. The genes are TRBV12-3 or TRBV12-4 and TRBJ2-7; 11 positions match TRBD2. V was pared by 6 bases and J by 3 bases, with 7 bases of the junction left unmatched. The CDR3 consists of 15 residues. The CDR3 region is CASSQGLAEVYEQYF. DNA for the CDR3: TGTGCCAGCAGCCAGGGACTAGCGGAAGTCTACGAGCAGTACTTC.

This clonotype was observed at least ten times. The J gene is TRBJ2-2, the V gene TRBV28, with TRBD2 matching over 11 bases. CDR1 is MDHEN, CDR2 SYDVKM, per germline. This CDR3 is built from 17 residues. V shed 6 bases, J shed 3 bases, and the junction held 9 bases outside the gene matches. Written as DNA, the CDR3 is TGTGCCAGCAGCTCCACCGGGACTAGCGGTGACACCGGGGAGCTGTTTTTT. It specifies CASSSTGTSGDTGELFF.

The V gene is TRBV7-2, the J gene TRBJ1-1, with TRBD1 as a possible D gene (5 bases). V was cut by 5 bases and J by 3 bases, with 16 bases left in between. Germline V gene data show CDR1 as SGHTA and CDR2 as FQGNSA. CDR3 length: 15 residues. The chain's CDR3 is CASSPGTKGYTEAFF. CDR3 nucleotides: TGTGCCAGCAGCCCCGGGACTAAAGGGTACACTGAAGCTTTCTTT. The variable domain in full, with the rest retrieved from reference TRBV7-2 and TRBJ1-1, is GAGVSQSPSNKVTEKGKDVELRCDPISGHTALYWYRQSLGQGLEFLIYFQGNSAPDKSGLPSDRFSAERTGGSVSTLTIQRTQQEDSAVYLCASSPGTKGYTEAFFGQGTRLTVV.

This clonotype has ten or more counts. Possible read error: a much larger clone is one base away. The CDR3 does not close with the conserved phenylalanine or tryptophan, likely indicating a read error. This rearrangement joins TRBV5-1 to TRBJ1-5; unclear D gene. This CDR3 spans 11 amino acids. Germline V gives CDR1 SGHRS, CDR2 YFSETQ. The V and J ends lost 5 bases and 9 bases respectively, with 9 bases between them. CDR3 loop: CASSPASPQHL. The CDR3 DNA reads as TGCGCCAGCAGTCCTGCATCGCCCCAGCATCTT.

This clonotype was seen repeatedly, ten times or more. V gene TRBV6-1 combines with J gene TRBJ1-1; D is unclear. Germline V CDR1 and CDR2: MNHNS, SASEGT. Trimming stripped 6 bases from V and 0 bases from J, with 14 bases between. CDR3 length: 15 amino acids. This CDR3 is CASSPNLGVNTEAFF. In DNA, the CDR3 is TGTGCCAGCAGCCCCAACCTGGGAGTGAACACTGAAGCTTTCTTT.

This clonotype was counted at least ten times. This chain uses TRBV7-2 with TRBJ2-7; D possibly uses TRBD1 or TRBD2 (5 bases each). The V gene's germline CDR1 is SGHTA and CDR2 FQGNSA. V shed 3 bases and J shed 3 bases, with 9 bases lying between them. The CDR3 contains 13 residues. The CDR3 region has the DNA TGTGCCAGCAGCTTGGGGGAACACTACGAGCAGTACTTC. Translation: CASSLGEHYEQYF.

This clonotype was counted at least ten times. CDR3 DNA: TGTGCCAGCAGCGTAGCGGGACAGAACTGTAATTCACCCCTCCACTTT. Translating it yields CASSVAGQNCNSPLHF. The genes are TRBV9 and TRBJ1-6; the match to TRBD1 covers 7 bases. The length of the CDR3 is 16 residues. V lost 0 bases and J lost 6; bases outside the gene matches: 6. Germline assignment: CDR1 SGDLS and CDR2 YYNGEE. The full variable domain, completed using reference TRBV9 and TRBJ1-6, is DSGVTQTPKHLITATGQRVTLRCSPRSGDLSVYWYQQSLDQGLQFLIQYYNGEERAKGNILERFSAQQFPDLHSELNLSSLELGDSALYFCASSVAGQNCNSPLHFGNGTRLTVT.

The chain has TRBV15 and TRBJ2-7, with a tentative D call TRBD2 (5 bases). The CDR3 sequence is 17 residues long. Germline V lookup: CDR1 LNHNV, CDR2 YYDKDF (reference sequence). Trimming took 0 bases from V and 2 from J, leaving 17 bases between them. The CDR3 is CATSRDPGLSGTYEQYF. CDR3 nucleotides: TGTGCCACCAGCAGAGATCCGGGTCTTTCCGGGACCTACGAGCAGTACTTC.

This clonotype was recorded many times. CDR3 residues: CASSALAGGPGTGELFF. As DNA, the CDR3 is TGTGCCAGCAGTGCTCTAGCGGGAGGGCCGGGCACCGGGGAGCTGTTTTTT. The V and J genes are TRBV6-2 or TRBV6-3 and TRBJ2-2; TRBD2 agrees at 12 bases. After removal of 5 bases from V and 4 bases from J, the junction contained 8 bases not matched to a gene. Looked up from germline, CDR1 is MNHEY and CDR2 is SVGEGT. CDR3 length: 17 amino acids.

This clonotype was recorded many times. The chain joins TRBV2 to TRBJ1-5, with 8 nucleotides matching TRBD1. This CDR3 contains 14 residues. J lost 1 base, V lost 7 bases, and 3 bases had no gene match. Germline values: CDR1 SNHLY, CDR2 FYNNEI. The CDR3 coding sequence is TGTGCCAGCAATCAGGGGGCGAGCAATCAGCCCCAGCATTTT. Translated, it gives CASNQGASNQPQHF.

Ten or more counts support this clonotype. The chain uses TRBV6-1 and TRBJ1-5; maybe TRBD1 (6 bases). V lost 1 base and J lost 6, with 7 bases in between. The CDR3 has 13 residues. Germline-derived CDR1 and CDR2 are MNHNS and SASEGT. CDR3 amino acids: CASSEDRAQPQHF. The CDR3 DNA sequence: TGTGCCAGCAGTGAAGACAGGGCTCAGCCCCAGCATTTT.

This chain joins TRBV20-1 and TRBJ2-7, with D perhaps matching TRBD1 (5 bases). Trimming took off 1 base at V and 2 bases at J, with 15 bases between the two ends. CDR1 and CDR2 (germline): DFQATT, SNEGSKA (reference sequence). The CDR3 extends over 15 amino acids. The CDR3: CSARAGQGIPYEQYF. For the CDR3, the DNA is TGCAGTGCTAGAGCCGGGCAGGGAATCCCCTACGAGCAGTACTTC.

This clonotype was found many times. This chain connects TRBV20-1 to TRBJ2-7; TRBD2 is a possible D gene (5 bases). There are 12 residues in the CDR3. V gave up 4 bases and J gave up 2 bases, with 9 bases separating them. Germline CDR1 is DFQATT and CDR2 is SNEGSKA (reference sequence). The DNA for the CDR3 is TGCAGTGCTAAAGACGGGACCTACGAGCAGTACTTC. This sequence encodes CSAKDGTYEQYF.

This clonotype was observed many times. The chain employs TRBV12-3 or TRBV12-4 and TRBJ1-1; D is ambiguous. Trimming took 6 bases from V and 4 from J, leaving 18 bases between them. There are 15 residues in the CDR3. The CDR3 nucleotides read TGTGCCAGCAGACTTACCGCTAGTATGGGCACTGAAGCTTTCTTT. This encodes CASRLTASMGTEAFF.

The J gene is TRBJ2-5, the V gene TRBV27; 7 nucleotides match TRBD1. The CDR3 spans 14 residues. From germline, CDR1 is MNHEY and CDR2 SMNVEV (reference sequence). V gave up 4 bases and J gave up 3 bases; unmatched junction bases: 5. Here the CDR3 DNA reads TGTGCCAGCAGTTCCTCCGGGACAGAAGAGACCCAGTACTTC. Its protein product is CASSSSGTEETQYF.

This clonotype was seen repeatedly, ten times or more. Just one base apart from a much larger clone, this may be a read error. This chain joins TRBV6-1 and TRBJ1-1; D is unresolved. This CDR3 has 12 residues. The germline CDR1 and CDR2 sequences are MNHNS and SASEGT. V shed 5 bases and J shed 1 base, with 5 bases lying between them. CDR3 protein: CASSKENTEAFF. The CDR3, as DNA: TGTGCCAGCAGTAAGGAGAACACTGAAGCTTTCTTT.

In this sample, this clonotype turned up many times. This sequence joins TRBV18 and TRBJ2-7; D call uncertain. The CDR3 is 13 amino acids. V dropped 3 bases and J dropped 5 bases, with 11 bases sitting between them. Germline V gives CDR1 KGHSH, CDR2 LQKENI. CDR3 nucleotide sequence: TGTGCCAGCTCACCCGGAAGGGCCGACGAGCAGTACTTC. This translates into CASSPGRADEQYF.

This clonotype was observed at least ten times. This sequence joins TRBV20-1 and TRBJ1-5, with a weak D call TRBD1 (5 bases). CDR1 and CDR2 (germline): DFQATT, SNEGSKA (reference sequence). Trimming took off 4 bases at V and 0 bases at J, with 10 bases between the two ends. This CDR3 contains 14 residues. The CDR3 region is CSATGKYSNQPQHF. The CDR3 DNA follows: TGCAGTGCTACAGGGAAATATAGCAATCAGCCCCAGCATTTT.

This clonotype came up many times. The V call is TRBV15, the J call TRBJ1-6; a possible D gene is TRBD1 (6 bases). V gave up 1 base and J gave up 9 bases, with 10 bases separating them. CDR1 is LNHNV and CDR2 is YYDKDF in the germline V gene (reference sequence). There are 14 residues in the CDR3. The CDR3 DNA is TGTGCCACCAGCAGAGTCGGCAGGGGTTCACCCCTCCACTTT. It translates to CATSRVGRGSPLHF.

This clonotype was found many times. The chain employs TRBV5-4 and TRBJ2-7; D is uncertain. The CDR3 extends over 14 amino acids. V lost 6 bases and J 2 bases, leaving 15 bases between the germline ends. The germline gives CDR1 SGHNT, CDR2 YYREEE (reference sequence). The chain's CDR3 is CASTSDPATYEQYF. As DNA, the CDR3 is TGTGCCAGCACTTCGGATCCGGCCACCTACGAGCAGTACTTC. Drawing the rest from reference TRBV5-4 and TRBJ2-7, the complete variable domain is ETGVTQSPTHLIKTRGQQVTLRCSSQSGHNTVSWYQQALGQGPQFIFQYYREEENGRGNFPPRFSGLQFPNYSSELNVNALELDDSALYLCASTSDPATYEQYFGPGTRLTVT.

This clonotype was found many times. This chain uses TRBV7-9 with TRBJ1-2; D uncertain. Trimming removed 1 base from V and 8 bases from J, with 8 bases in between. Germline V CDR1 and CDR2: SEHNR, FQNEAQ (reference sequence). The CDR3 runs 12 residues. The CDR3 nucleotides are TGTGCCAGCAGCTTAGGTGGTTTCGGCTACACCTTC. Translation: CASSLGGFGYTF.

Ten or more counts support this clonotype. The gene calls are TRBV27 and TRBJ2-7; TRBD1 matches 8 bases. The CDR3 is 16 amino acids. Germline trimming cut 3 bases from V and 4 bases from J; bases unmatched to any gene: 11. The germline gives CDR1 MNHEY, CDR2 SMNVEV (reference sequence). Here the CDR3 DNA reads TGTGCCAGCAGTTTTTTGGGGTCAGGGGGCGTTTACGAGCAGTACTTC. Residues: CASSFLGSGGVYEQYF.

This chain links TRBV6-4 with TRBJ1-1; D unclear. This CDR3 has 11 residues. Germline V gene data show CDR1 as MRHNA and CDR2 as SNTAGT. The V end was cut by 8 bases, the J end by 4 bases, with 8 bases between. This CDR3 reads CASARGTEAFF. The CDR3, as DNA: TGTGCCAGCGCCCGGGGCACTGAAGCTTTCTTT.

In this sample, this clonotype turned up many times. The V and J genes are TRBV6-2 or TRBV6-3 and TRBJ2-7, with no clear D. The germline gives CDR1 MNHEY, CDR2 SVGEGT. The CDR3 loop spans 15 amino acids. V lost 6 bases and J lost 5, with 20 bases in between. The CDR3 DNA is TGTGCCAGCAGCTCCCTCCTAACGGAGCTTGACGAGCAGTACTTC. Encoded protein: CASSSLLTELDEQYF.

This clonotype was seen at least ten times. The V and J genes are TRBV4-3 and TRBJ1-2, with 7 bases matching TRBD1. Germline CDR1 reads LGHNA; CDR2 reads YSLEER. Trimming cost V 0 bases and J 5 bases; bases outside gene matches: 6. The CDR3 is made up of 15 amino acids. CDR3 nucleotide sequence: TGCGCCAGCAGCCAAGAGCGGGGACAGTTTTATGGCTACACCTTC. This translates into CASSQERGQFYGYTF.

This clonotype has ten or more counts. The rearrangement uses TRBV4-1 and TRBJ2-7; no clear D gene. The length of the CDR3 is 15 residues. V was cut by 2 bases and J by 3 bases, with 14 bases left in between. The germline CDR1 and CDR2 sequences are MGHRA and YSYEKL. This CDR3 is CASSQSRVLSYEQYF. The CDR3 DNA reads TGCGCCAGCAGCCAATCCCGGGTCCTGAGCTACGAGCAGTACTTC.